The TCR beta chain under discussion was sequenced for a study of control samples from healthy donors and cancer patients. Generated by immunoSEQ multiplex PCR, the TCRdb table keeps only in-frame clones and is missing some. The sample carries 70,000 or so clones, around nine tenths recorded once. Sequenced sample: PBMCs. The TCR comes from a man in his sixties with lung cancer.

Here the CDR3 reads CSVVQGAGETQYF. The CDR3 nucleotides are TGCAGCGTGGTACAGGGGGCGGGAGAGACCCAGTACTTC. V usage is TRBV29-1 and J usage is TRBJ2-5; 9 bases fit TRBD1. CDR3 size: 13 residues. J was trimmed by 4 bases and V by 6 bases; bases with no gene match: 6. Looked up from germline, CDR1 is SQVTM and CDR2 is ANQGSEA.